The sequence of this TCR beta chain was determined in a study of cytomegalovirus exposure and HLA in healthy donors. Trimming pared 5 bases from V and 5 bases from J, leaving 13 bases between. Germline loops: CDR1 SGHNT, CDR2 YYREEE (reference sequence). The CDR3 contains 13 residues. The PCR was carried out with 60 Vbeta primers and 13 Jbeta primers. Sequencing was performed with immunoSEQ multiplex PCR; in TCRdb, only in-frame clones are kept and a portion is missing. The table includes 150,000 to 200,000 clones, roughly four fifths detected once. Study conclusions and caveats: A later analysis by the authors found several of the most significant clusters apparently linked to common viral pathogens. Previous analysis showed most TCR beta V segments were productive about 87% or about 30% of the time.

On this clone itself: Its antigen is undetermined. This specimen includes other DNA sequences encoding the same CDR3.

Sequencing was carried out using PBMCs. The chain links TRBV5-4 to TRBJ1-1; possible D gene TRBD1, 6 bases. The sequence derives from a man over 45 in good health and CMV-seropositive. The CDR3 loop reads CASRTGGKTEAFF. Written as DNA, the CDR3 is TGTGCCAGCAGGACTGGGGGCAAAACTGAAGCTTTCTTT.